This TCR beta chain emerged from a study of CD8 T cells in ankylosing spondylitis. Remarks on this clonotype: Antigen: not known.

In making TCR beta libraries, quantitative 5'-RACE with molecular barcodes was used. TCRdb passed the 5' RACE reads through MiXCR, listing each CDR3 protein once. The sample records tens of thousands of distinct CDR3 sequences, about 27% being singletons. Findings and caveats of the study: There was reportedly significant enrichment of clones that were disease-linked in matched ankylosing spondylitis synovial fluid. Typical of ankylosing spondylitis blood, it appeared, was a TCR beta motif of roughly eight highly homologous variants. Disease-linked clones were CD8+ and relatively rare in peripheral blood.

The CDR3 is 13 amino acids. CDR1 DFQATT and CDR2 SNEGSKA come from the germline V gene (reference sequence). With 5 bases clipped from V and 4 bases from J, the junction kept 7 bases outside the gene matches. Sequencing used blood, either unsorted or a sorted T cell fraction (not recorded which). The chain recombines TRBV20-1 with TRBJ1-1; 7 bases match TRBD1. The TCR sequence derives from a male donor with ankylosing spondylitis or in good health (not recorded which). CDR3: CSAQRGLGTEAFF. The CDR3 DNA is TGCAGTGCTCAAAGGGGGCTGGGCACTGAAGCTTTCTTT.